One T cell receptor (beta chain) is described in this entry. Its antigen remains unidentified. Per-base qualities were not stored, and no clone one base away is much larger. The data stem from a study of blood T cell repertoires in COVID-19 (dated by TCRdb to the early 2020s). Context from the whole study: Samples from collaborators originated in the United States, Italy and Spain and spanned both the acute and convalescent phases of COVID-19. The material from the prospective study consisted of cDNA or gDNA derived from T cells, B-cell-depleted T cells, or PBMCs. The dataset comprised deeply sampled blood TCRbeta repertoires from subjects exposed to, actively infected with, or recovered from COVID-19. The repertoires were released in a freely available public database meant as a resource for research on the immune response to SARS-CoV-2. Samples were obtained from the ongoing ImmuneRACE study (first 160 participants) and from over 1,000 subjects provided by 6 global collaborators. Nearly every sample came with metadata listing a de-identified subject ID, COVID-19 status, age in years and sex. HLA class I and class II types, where available, came from metadata supplied by the sample provider rather than from assay-based typing.

The CDR3 sequence holds 13 residues, the cysteine and phenylalanine included. The entry retains the CDR3 DNA only, 39 bases that are in frame from base 1. The germline V gene supplies CDR1 ENHRY and CDR2 SYGVKD. The V and J ends are trimmed by 10 bases and 6 bases, leaving 18 bases between them. TCRbeta CDR3 regions were amplified from genomic DNA by means of the immunoSEQ Assay, a bias-controlled multiplex PCR. The study's processing was this. Within the assay, amplification of reference gene primers was used to estimate how many nucleated cells each sample contained. Sequence reads were collapsed and filtered to measure the absolute abundance of every unique TCRbeta CDR3 rearrangement. Productive Simpson clonality was computed per sample as the square root of Simpson's diversity index over productive rearrangements. TCRdb holds this immuneACCESS table with in-frame rearrangements only. Some clones are missing; in checked studies, unresolved V genes explain under half, and the rest has no known cause. That table supplies the V and J calls and clone size; D and trimming were determined from the DNA. For this sample there are approximately 200,000 clones; about 90% appear just once. Together, the top ten hold around 3.7% of the sample.

Overall results and qualifications from the work: The quantity of clinical and demographic metadata differed by source and by participant and was supplied without curation.

In the prospective study, participants were 18 to 89 years old, resided in 24 geographic areas of the United States, and were enrolled through a virtual design. To assign participants to cohorts, the prospective study relied on clinical history that participants themselves reported in a screening survey and a study questionnaire. Exposed participants were defined as having been in contact with someone with a PCR-confirmed or clinician-diagnosed COVID-19 case within 2 weeks of study entry. Mobile phlebotomists in the prospective study collected whole blood, serum and a nasopharyngeal or oropharyngeal swab from every participant. Additional blood draws and questionnaires over an approximately two-month period could optionally be provided by prospective study participants. Before DNA extraction, prospective study blood samples were shipped either frozen or at room temperature.

The chain is made from TRBV10-3 and TRBJ1-2, with the identity of the D gene unclear. The sequence came from a woman aged 25 to 39 who had been exposed to COVID-19. The sample consisted of PBMCs or T cells enriched from blood (not recorded which). The DNA reads TGTGCCACTTTGACATCAGGCCCGGATGGCTACACCTTC. It codes for CATLTSGPDGYTF.